A selection of T cell receptor beta chains follows, all from one sample in a study of radiation and T cells in renal cell carcinoma. TCRdb keeps only in-frame clones here, not all; method: immunoSEQ multiplex PCR. Of over 60,000 clones listed, around four fifths are singletons. This specimen consisted of blood, obtained from a patient whose treatment included radiotherapy and nephrectomy. Every receptor here comes from a woman between 55 and 75 years old with renal cell carcinoma. The CDR3 runs from the conserved cysteine through the conserved F or W.

v_call	j_call	cdr3_aa
TRBV6-5	TRBJ1-2	CASSSQGGYGYTF
TRBV5-4	TRBJ1-5	CASSLAGGRNQPQHF
TRBV5-1	TRBJ1-2	CASSLEGGEYGYTF
TRBV4-2	TRBJ2-2	CASSQGTYTGELFF
TRBV7-8	TRBJ2-5	CASTTFGEAKPETQYF
TRBV6-6	TRBJ1-1	CASSPLGAGEAFF
TRBV29-1	TRBJ2-7	CSVVGAGSYEQYF
TRBV15	TRBJ1-4	CATSREGKPNEKLFF
TRBV7-9	TRBJ2-2	CASSPSGTGAGELFF
TRBV7-2	TRBJ2-1	CASSLDPGDNEQFF
TRBV6-6	TRBJ1-4	CASSRTGGAGEKLFF
TRBV7-9	TRBJ2-1	CASSPLSSSYNEQFF
TRBV6-6	TRBJ2-1	CASSPSLEQFF
TRBV7-9	TRBJ2-2	CASSVAKGGELFF
TRBV9	TRBJ1-2	CASSVGFVDYGYTF
TRBV9	TRBJ2-7	CASSVGDGSVYEQYF
TRBV4-1	TRBJ2-1	CASSHRNYNEQFF
TRBV5-5	TRBJ1-1	CASSLGVSGAFF
TRBV7-9	TRBJ2-7	CASGMGQMSGIEQYF
TRBV11-2	TRBJ2-1	CASSPGGGRSYNEQFF
TRBV5-1	TRBJ1-1	CASSLEGTGRTEAFF
TRBV13	TRBJ2-7	CASSPPRGAGAYEQYF
TRBV30	TRBJ1-6	CAWSPDPMGSPLHF